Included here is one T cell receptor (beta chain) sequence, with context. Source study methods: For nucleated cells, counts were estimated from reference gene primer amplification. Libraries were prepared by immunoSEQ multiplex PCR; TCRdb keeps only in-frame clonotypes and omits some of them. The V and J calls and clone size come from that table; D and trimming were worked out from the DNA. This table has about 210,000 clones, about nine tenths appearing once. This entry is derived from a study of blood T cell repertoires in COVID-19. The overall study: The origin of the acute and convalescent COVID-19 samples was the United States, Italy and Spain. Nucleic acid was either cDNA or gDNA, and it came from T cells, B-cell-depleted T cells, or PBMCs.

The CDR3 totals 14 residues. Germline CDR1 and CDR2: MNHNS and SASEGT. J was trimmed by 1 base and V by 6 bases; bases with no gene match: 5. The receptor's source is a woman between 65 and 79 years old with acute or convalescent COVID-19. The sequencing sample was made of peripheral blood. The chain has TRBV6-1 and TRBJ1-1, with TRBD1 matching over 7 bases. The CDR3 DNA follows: TGTGCCAGCAGCCAGGGACAGCAGAACACTGAAGCTTTCTTT. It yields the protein CASSQGQQNTEAFF.